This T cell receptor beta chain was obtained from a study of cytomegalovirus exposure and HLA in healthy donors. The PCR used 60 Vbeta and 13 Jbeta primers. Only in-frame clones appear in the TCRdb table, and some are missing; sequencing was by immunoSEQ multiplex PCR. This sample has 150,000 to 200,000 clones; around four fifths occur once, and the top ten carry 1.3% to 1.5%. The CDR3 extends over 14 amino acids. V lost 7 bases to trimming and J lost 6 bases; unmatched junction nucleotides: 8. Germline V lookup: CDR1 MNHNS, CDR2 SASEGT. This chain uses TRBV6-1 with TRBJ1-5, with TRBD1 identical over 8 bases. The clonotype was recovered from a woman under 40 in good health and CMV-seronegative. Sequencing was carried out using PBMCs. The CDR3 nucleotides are TGTGCCAGCACCACCGGACAGGGTGCTCAGCCCCAGCATTTT. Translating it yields CASTTGQGAQPQHF.